The 23 T cell receptor beta chains below were found in one sample sequenced in a study of liver allograft versus peripheral blood T cells. Study details: Transplanted-liver and recipient peripheral blood T cell receptor repertoires were compared.

TCRdb re-called the reads with MiXCR, one entry per CDR3 protein. This table has over 5,500 distinct CDR3 sequences, approximately 15% appearing once. These receptors were taken from a human patient who had a liver transplant. The graft donor may have contributed some T cells.

By sample share, this clonotype is medium-sized (0.01 to 0.1%). The chain's CDR3 is CATLPRQDNSPLHF. The DNA for the CDR3 is TGTGCCACCCTCCCAAGACAGGATAATTCACCCCTCCACTTT. The rearrangement joins TRBV10-3 to TRBJ1-6; a weak D match, TRBD1 (6 bases). Trimming removed 10 bases from V and 5 bases from J, with 15 bases in between. The CDR3 length is 14 residues. Looked up from germline, CDR1 is ENHRY and CDR2 is SYGVKD.

This clonotype was seen repeatedly, ten times or more. This chain connects TRBV7-9 to TRBJ1-6; D might be TRBD1 (6 bases). The V end lost 5 bases, the J end lost 7 bases, and 15 bases lay between the germline ends. The CDR3 extends over 15 amino acids. Germline assignment: CDR1 SEHNR and CDR2 FQNEAQ (reference sequence). In DNA form, the CDR3 reads TGTGCCAGCAGCCCCCGGGACAACCCAAATTCACCCCTCCACTTT. This sequence encodes CASSPRDNPNSPLHF.

This clonotype is termed medium-sized (0.01 to 0.1%). The V call is TRBV28, the J call TRBJ1-6; D is undetermined. Germline V gene sequence: CDR1 MDHEN, CDR2 SYDVKM. The ends were cut back, 6 bases at V and 6 bases at J, with 6 bases in the middle. CDR3 length: 12 amino acids. Here the CDR3 reads CASSQINSPLHF. CDR3 in DNA: TGTGCCAGCAGCCAGATTAATTCACCCCTCCACTTT.

This clonotype was seen repeatedly, ten times or more. The V gene is TRBV14, the J gene TRBJ2-3; 11 bases are a match to TRBD1. V lost 2 bases, J lost 4 bases, and 8 bases stayed unmatched. Germline V gives CDR1 SGHDN, CDR2 FVKESK. The CDR3 sequence is 17 residues long. This CDR3 is CASSQWMGQGDSDTQYF. In DNA, the CDR3 is TGTGCCAGCAGCCAATGGATGGGACAGGGGGATTCAGATACGCAGTATTTT.

This clonotype was picked up many times. DNA of the CDR3: TGTGCCAGCAGCTCCTACGGGAATTTCTACAATGAGCAGTTCTTC. The encoded protein is CASSSYGNFYNEQFF. The genes are TRBV7-2 and TRBJ2-1; TRBD2 is a possible D gene (5 bases). This CDR3 contains 15 residues. Per the germline V gene, CDR1 is SGHTA and CDR2 is FQGNSA. Trimming shortened V by 4 bases and J by 3 bases, and 13 bases separated the two germline ends.

V usage is TRBV7-9 and J usage is TRBJ1-2, with D perhaps TRBD1 (6 bases). Germline CDR1 SEHNR, CDR2 FQNEAQ (reference sequence). The germline V and J ends were trimmed by 6 bases and 3 bases, with 14 bases remaining between them. The CDR3 runs 14 residues. CDR3 bases: TGTGCCAGCAGAAAACAGGGTGAGGACTATGGCTACACCTTC. This gives the protein CASRKQGEDYGYTF.

This clonotype is categorized as medium-sized. The gene calls are TRBV19 and TRBJ1-2, with 7 bases fitting TRBD1. The CDR3 covers 17 residues. Germline CDR1 and CDR2: LNHDA and SQIVND (reference sequence). Trimming took 0 bases from V and 6 from J; bases not matched to a gene: 13. The CDR3 nucleotides read TGTGCCAGTAGTATAGAGTTCTTTGGAGGGGGCGACGATGGCTACACCTTC. Protein sequence: CASSIEFFGGGDDGYTF.

The rearrangement uses TRBV7-9 and TRBJ1-6; D might be TRBD1 (6 bases). The CDR3 has 18 amino acids. CDR1 and CDR2 (germline): SEHNR, FQNEAQ (reference sequence). V shed 4 bases and J shed 3 bases, with 19 bases lying between them. The DNA of the CDR3 is TGTGCCAGCAGCTCCCTCAGGGGCAAAAATAACTATAATTCACCCCTCCACTTT. Encoded protein: CASSSLRGKNNYNSPLHF.

This clonotype qualifies as medium-sized. This chain joins TRBV27 and TRBJ1-1, with a possible D match to TRBD1 (6 bases). This CDR3 is built from 13 residues. The V and J ends lost 4 bases and 1 base respectively, with 7 bases between them. Germline-derived CDR1 and CDR2 are MNHEY and SMNVEV (reference sequence). The DNA of the CDR3 is TGTGCCAGCAGTTGGACAGAGAACACTGAAGCTTTCTTT. Residues: CASSWTENTEAFF.

The chain joins TRBV2 to TRBJ2-7; 10 bases match TRBD1. Germline trimming cut 3 bases from V and 4 bases from J; bases unmatched to any gene: 9. The germline V gene encodes CDR1 SNHLY and CDR2 FYNNEI. The CDR3 has 16 residues. The CDR3 nucleotides read TGTGCCAGCAGTGACCCCAGGACAGGGGGATTTTACGAGCAGTACTTC. This sequence encodes CASSDPRTGGFYEQYF.

This clonotype qualifies as medium-sized. This chain uses TRBV6-5 with TRBJ2-7; D might be TRBD1 or TRBD2, each matching 6 bases. The germline CDR1 and CDR2 sequences are MNHEY and SVGAGI. V shed 6 bases and J shed 0 bases, with 15 bases lying between them. The CDR3 runs 15 residues. The CDR3 loop is CASREGEILSYEQYF. The CDR3 region has the DNA TGTGCCAGCAGGGAGGGGGAGATCCTCTCCTACGAGCAGTACTTC.

This clonotype is categorized as medium-sized. The chain employs TRBV6-1 and TRBJ2-7, with TRBD2 identical over 14 bases. With 1 base clipped from V and 7 bases from J, the junction kept 6 bases outside the gene matches. This CDR3 has 16 residues. CDR1 and CDR2 (germline): MNHNS, SASEGT. CDR3 DNA: TGTGCCAGCAGTGAAGAGGGACTAGCGGGGGTGGGAGAGCAGTACTTC. Its translation is CASSEEGLAGVGEQYF.

This clonotype is medium-sized in the sample. This rearrangement joins TRBV7-2 to TRBJ1-2; D remains unclear. From germline, CDR1 is SGHTA and CDR2 FQGNSA. The CDR3 covers 16 residues. Trimming removed 3 bases from V and 0 bases from J, with 14 bases in between. The CDR3 sequence: CASSLRIYTTNYGYTF. DNA of the CDR3: TGTGCCAGCAGCTTGCGTATCTACACCACTAACTATGGCTACACCTTC. Based on the CDR3 plus reference TRBV7-2 and TRBJ1-2, the full variable domain is GAGVSQSPSNKVTEKGKDVELRCDPISGHTALYWYRQSLGQGLEFLIYFQGNSAPDKSGLPSDRFSAERTGGSVSTLTIQRTQQEDSAVYLCASSLRIYTTNYGYTFGSGTRLTVV.

This sequence joins TRBV28 and TRBJ2-2; no clear D gene. The CDR3 is 11 amino acids. Per the germline V gene, CDR1 is MDHEN and CDR2 is SYDVKM. The V and J ends lost 3 bases and 8 bases respectively, with 4 bases between them. This CDR3 reads CASSFAGELFF. The CDR3 DNA sequence: TGTGCCAGCAGTTTTGCGGGGGAGCTGTTTTTT.

Many counts were recorded for this clonotype. The V and J genes are TRBV19 and TRBJ1-1, with 9 bases that match TRBD1. This CDR3 has 16 amino acids. V dropped 7 bases and J dropped 5; count of bases not matched to a gene: 14. The V gene's germline CDR1 is LNHDA and CDR2 SQIVND (reference sequence). The CDR3 nucleotides are TGTGCCAGTACCGAAAGGACAGGGGCGAGGGGAACTGAAGCTTTCTTT. It is translated as CASTERTGARGTEAFF. The entire variable domain, with the rest obtained from reference TRBV19 and TRBJ1-1, is as follows: DGGITQSPKYLFRKEGQNVTLSCEQNLNHDAMYWYRQDPGQGLRLIYYSQIVNDFQKGDIAEGYSVSREKKESFPLTVTSAQKNPTAFYLCASTERTGARGTEAFFGQGTRLTVV.

By sample fraction, this clonotype is medium-sized. J is TRBJ2-1 and V is TRBV19; D gene unclear. The CDR3 is 13 residues long. Trimming removed 4 bases at V and 6 bases at J, with 10 bases between. The germline V gene has CDR1 LNHDA and CDR2 SQIVND (reference sequence). The CDR3 spells CASSRLPGNEQFF. As DNA, the CDR3 is TGTGCCAGTAGTAGGTTGCCGGGCAATGAGCAGTTCTTC.

By share, this clonotype ranks as medium-sized. The CDR3 protein is CASSELGDRGPGYTF. The CDR3 nucleotides read TGTGCCAGCAGTGAGTTGGGGGACAGGGGGCCTGGCTACACCTTC. V is TRBV27 and J is TRBJ1-2; TRBD1 agrees at 12 bases. This CDR3 is built from 15 residues. Germline CDR1 and CDR2: MNHEY and SMNVEV (reference sequence). Unmatched junction bases numbered 8, after V lost 5 bases and J lost 7 bases.

By share, this clonotype counts as medium-sized. V and J are TRBV29-1 and TRBJ2-1; 8 bases align to TRBD2. This CDR3 spans 14 amino acids. V was pared by 3 bases and J by 4 bases, with 5 bases of the junction left unmatched. CDR1 and CDR2 (germline): SQVTM, ANQGSEA. This CDR3 reads CSVDNSGVYNEQFF. In DNA, the CDR3 is TGCAGCGTTGACAATAGCGGGGTTTACAATGAGCAGTTCTTC.

By its share, this clonotype is medium-sized (0.01 to 0.1%). This chain connects TRBV27 to TRBJ2-3, with D perhaps matching TRBD1 (6 bases). There are 15 residues in the CDR3. The V gene lost 7 bases and the J gene lost 2 bases, with 16 bases spanning the gap. Per germline, CDR1 MNHEY and CDR2 SMNVEV (reference sequence). This chain's CDR3 is CASTKGQGHTDTQYF. CDR3 DNA sequence: TGTGCCAGCACCAAAGGGCAGGGACACACAGATACGCAGTATTTT.

This clonotype has only a few counts. Written as DNA, the CDR3 is TGTGCCTGGACCGGCATAGTACAGGACAGGGTAATCTCTGGAAACACCATATATTTT. The encoded protein is CAWTGIVQDRVISGNTIYF. The V and J genes are TRBV30 and TRBJ1-3; TRBD1 aligns across 8 bases. This CDR3 is 19 amino acids long. V shed 4 bases and J 0 bases; nucleotides not matched to a gene: 17. Germline loops: CDR1 GTSNPN, CDR2 SVGIG (reference sequence). The full variable domain, in which reference TRBV30 and TRBJ1-3 provide the parts outside the CDR3, is SQTIHQWPATLVQPVGSPLSLECTVEGTSNPNLYWYRQAAGRGLQLLFYSVGIGQISSEVPQNLSASRPQDRQFILSSKKLLLSDSGFYLCAWTGIVQDRVISGNTIYFGEGSWLTVV.

This clonotype was seen repeatedly, ten times or more. V is TRBV6-1 and J is TRBJ2-1; TRBD2 matches 8 bases. CDR1 and CDR2 (germline): MNHNS, SASEGT. The J segment lost 6 bases and the V segment lost 2 bases, leaving 15 bases of the junction unmatched. The CDR3 is made up of 18 amino acids. The CDR3 here is CASSELAGAVGGLNEQFF. CDR3 nucleotide sequence: TGTGCCAGCAGTGAACTAGCGGGCGCAGTTGGGGGCCTCAATGAGCAGTTCTTC.

The CDR3 sequence: CASTEQGATDTQYF. As DNA, the CDR3 is TGTGCCAGCACCGAACAGGGGGCCACAGATACGCAGTATTTT. V usage is TRBV9 and J usage is TRBJ2-3, with 9 bases lining up with TRBD1. The CDR3 spans 14 residues. CDR1 SGDLS and CDR2 YYNGEE come from the germline V gene. The V gene end was trimmed by 6 bases and the J gene end by 2 bases; junction bases not matched to a gene: 4.

About this clonotype itself: A much more abundant neighbour one base away suggests this may be a read error. This chain links TRBV5-6 with TRBJ2-3; D might be TRBD1 (6 bases). The length of the CDR3 is 14 residues. Deletions cut 3 bases from V and 0 bases from J, with 8 bases between. CDR1 and CDR2 from the germline V gene are SGHDT and YYEEEE. Here the CDR3 reads CASSWDISTDTQYF. The DNA of the CDR3 is TGTGCCAGCAGCTGGGACATCAGCACAGATACGCAGTATTTT.